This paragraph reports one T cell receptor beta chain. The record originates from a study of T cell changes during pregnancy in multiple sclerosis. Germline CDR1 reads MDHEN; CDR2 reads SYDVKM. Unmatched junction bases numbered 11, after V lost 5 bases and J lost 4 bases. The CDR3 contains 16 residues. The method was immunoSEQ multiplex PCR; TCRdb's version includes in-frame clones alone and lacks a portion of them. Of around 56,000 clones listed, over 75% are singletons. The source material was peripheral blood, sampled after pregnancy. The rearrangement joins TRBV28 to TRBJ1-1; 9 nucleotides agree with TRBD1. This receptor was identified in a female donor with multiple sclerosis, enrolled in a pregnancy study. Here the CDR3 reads CASSPTGGLGVTEAFF. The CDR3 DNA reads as TGTGCCAGCAGTCCCACAGGGGGCTTAGGGGTCACTGAAGCTTTCTTT.